This TCR beta chain is drawn from a study of OX40 agonist ivuxolimab in advanced cancers. Study context: Patients were roughly 83% male with ages about 20 to 79, mean roughly 64. Under the entry rules, prior anti-PD-1, anti-PD-L1 or anti-CTLA-4 therapy was allowed, and around 36% had some. Study results and limitations: Average numbers of expanded clones were greater in CD8+ T cells than in CD4+.

The table came from immunoSEQ multiplex PCR; TCRdb's copy has only in-frame clones and leaves some out. Of 65,000 to 85,000 clones listed, about 88% were seen once; the top ten hold 2.4%. CDR3 length: 12 residues. The V end lost 2 bases, the J end lost 6 bases, and 5 bases lay between the germline ends. The germline V gene has CDR1 LGHNA and CDR2 YNFKEQ. This clone came up a few times. The antigen is undetermined. Sampling of blood occurred at baseline, cycle 4 day 1, and cycle 7 day 1. The sample consisted of CD4+ or CD8+ T cells sorted from blood, taken in a trial of the OX40 agonist ivuxolimab. This clonotype was obtained from an adult with an advanced solid tumor such as melanoma, head and neck, liver or kidney cancer. The V and J genes are TRBV4-2 and TRBJ1-5; D is unclear. CDR3 sequence: CASSQRGQPQHF. CDR3 in DNA: TGTGCCAGCAGCCAACGCGGTCAGCCCCAGCATTTT.